Listed below are T cell receptor beta chains from one sample, sequenced in a study of cytomegalovirus exposure and HLA in healthy donors. Here immunoSEQ multiplex PCR was the method, and the copy in TCRdb shows in-frame clones only, minus some. This table holds some 150,000 clones, around four fifths found once. The sequencing input was PBMCs. Source of these receptors: a female donor in good health and CMV-seronegative. CDR3s include the opening cysteine and the closing phenylalanine or tryptophan. Clone size is shown for a subset of rows, as once, few, many or a class of expanded clone.

.,TRBJ1-1,TRBV19,CASSIRGDTEAFF
.,TRBJ1-3,TRBV28,CASSFSGSGNTIYF
few,TRBJ1-4,TRBV5-1,CASSSQGLNEKLFF
.,TRBJ1-1,TRBV28,CASGSTLSTEAFF
.,TRBJ1-2,TRBV6-1,CASSEALGQAGYGYTF
.,TRBJ1-1,TRBV29-1,CSVTGAYEAFF
.,TRBJ2-3,TRBV19,CASSGLAHTDTQYF
few,TRBJ1-2,TRBV5-1,CASSSDRGRNGYTF
.,TRBJ1-2,TRBV27,CASTPDAGSDYGYTF
.,TRBJ2-1,TRBV7-3,CASSLVGLAGAGSYNEQFF
.,TRBJ1-1,TRBV5-4,CASSAQPGTLNTEAFF
.,TRBJ1-2,TRBV18,CASSPATGGEGYTF
.,TRBJ1-6,TRBV5-6,CASSLGTINSPLHF
few,TRBJ2-3,TRBV11-3,CASSSRGATDTQYF
.,TRBJ1-3,TRBV29-1,CSVGRTGSSGNTIYF
.,TRBJ1-2,TRBV2,CASSESREYGYTF
.,TRBJ2-7,TRBV7-6,CASSRTSGGSYEQYF
.,TRBJ2-2,TRBV25-1,CASSDEGYTGELFF
.,TRBJ2-2,TRBV25-1,CASSGNGDRVFHGELFF
few,TRBJ1-5,TRBV7-2,CASRRMRGVSNQPQHF
.,TRBJ2-7,TRBV7-8,CASSLAGGPHEQYF
.,TRBJ2-5,TRBV10-3,CAIGQGPQETQYF
few,TRBJ2-7,TRBV6-5,CASSDNRGSYEQYF
.,TRBJ2-3,TRBV6-4,CASRLTSGPSTDTQYF
.,TRBJ2-7,TRBV12-5,CASGYPSDRGYEQYF
.,TRBJ1-5,TRBV7-6,CASSLGANGKQPQHF
.,TRBJ1-2,TRBV10-3,CAISRTGDPYGYTF
.,TRBJ1-1,TRBV9,CASSVATGQTGEKAFF
.,TRBJ2-7,TRBV18,CASSSNPHPGQGLYEQYF
.,TRBJ2-5,TRBV7-3,CASSSDRGETQYF
.,.,TRBV19,CASSMGTGKTYEQYF
.,TRBJ2-2,TRBV4-1,CASSPGPLLDRLTGELFF